The following is a T cell receptor (beta chain) sequence with its context. What it binds is not known. This entry belongs to a study of post-analysis software for immune sequencing data. Broader study findings: Patients showed TRBV5-6, TRBV5-1 and TRBV20-1 among four to six TRBV segments more frequent than in controls. Those with multiple sclerosis, the patient group, showed significantly lower normalized Chao1 diversity than controls.

TCR beta libraries were prepared from cDNA with unique molecular identifiers. A single record per CDR3 protein comes from TCRdb applying MiXCR to the PCR reads. The table shows hundreds of thousands of distinct CDR3 sequences, with just under 30% occurring only once. This CDR3 is built from 12 residues. Trimming cost V 3 bases and J 2 bases, with 5 bases left between them. The sequenced sample was blood. This TCR derives from a girl under 18 with multiple sclerosis. The genes are TRBV12-3 or TRBV12-4 and TRBJ2-7, with D unresolved. The CDR3 reads CASSFRTYEQYF. Written as DNA, the CDR3 is TGTGCCAGCAGTTTCAGAACCTACGAGCAGTACTTC.